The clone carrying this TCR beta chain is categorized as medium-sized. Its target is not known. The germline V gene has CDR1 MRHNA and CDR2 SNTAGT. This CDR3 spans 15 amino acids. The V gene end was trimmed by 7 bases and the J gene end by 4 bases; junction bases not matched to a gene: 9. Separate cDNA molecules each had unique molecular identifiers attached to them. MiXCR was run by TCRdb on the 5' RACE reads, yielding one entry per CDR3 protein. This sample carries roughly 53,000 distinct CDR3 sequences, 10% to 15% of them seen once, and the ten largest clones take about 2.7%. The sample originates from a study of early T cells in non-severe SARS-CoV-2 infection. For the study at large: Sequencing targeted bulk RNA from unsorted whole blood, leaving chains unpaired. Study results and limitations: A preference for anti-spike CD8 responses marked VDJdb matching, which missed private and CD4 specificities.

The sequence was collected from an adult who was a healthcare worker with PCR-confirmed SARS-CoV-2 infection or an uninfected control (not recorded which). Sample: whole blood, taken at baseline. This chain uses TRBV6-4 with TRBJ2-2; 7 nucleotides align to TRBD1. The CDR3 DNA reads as TGTGCCAGCAAACCAGACAGGGCCAGCACCGGGGAGCTGTTTTTT. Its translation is CASKPDRASTGELFF.